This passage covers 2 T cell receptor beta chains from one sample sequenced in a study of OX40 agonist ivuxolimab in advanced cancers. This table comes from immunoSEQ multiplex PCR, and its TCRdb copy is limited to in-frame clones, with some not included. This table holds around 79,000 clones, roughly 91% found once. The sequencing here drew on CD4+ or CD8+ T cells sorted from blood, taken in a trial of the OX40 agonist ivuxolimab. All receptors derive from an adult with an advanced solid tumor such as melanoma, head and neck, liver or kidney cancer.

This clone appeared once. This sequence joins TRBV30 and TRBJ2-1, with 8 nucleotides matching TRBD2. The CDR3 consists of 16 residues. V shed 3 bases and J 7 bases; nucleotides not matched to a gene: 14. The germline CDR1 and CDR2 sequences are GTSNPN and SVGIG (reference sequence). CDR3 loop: CAWRTQSGRVENEQFF. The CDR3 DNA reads TGTGCCTGGAGGACCCAAAGCGGGAGAGTAGAGAATGAGCAGTTCTTC. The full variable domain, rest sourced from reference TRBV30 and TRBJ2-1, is SQTIHQWPATLVQPVGSPLSLECTVEGTSNPNLYWYRQAAGRGLQLLFYSVGIGQISSEVPQNLSASRPQDRQFILSSKKLLLSDSGFYLCAWRTQSGRVENEQFFGPGTRLTVL.

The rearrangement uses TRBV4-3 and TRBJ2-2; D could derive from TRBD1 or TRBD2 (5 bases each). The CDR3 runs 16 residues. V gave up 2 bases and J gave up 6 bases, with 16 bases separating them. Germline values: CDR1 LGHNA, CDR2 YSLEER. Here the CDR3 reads CASSQSGTQIPGELFF. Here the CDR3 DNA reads TGCGCCAGCAGCCAATCCGGGACCCAGATTCCCGGGGAGCTGTTTTTT.